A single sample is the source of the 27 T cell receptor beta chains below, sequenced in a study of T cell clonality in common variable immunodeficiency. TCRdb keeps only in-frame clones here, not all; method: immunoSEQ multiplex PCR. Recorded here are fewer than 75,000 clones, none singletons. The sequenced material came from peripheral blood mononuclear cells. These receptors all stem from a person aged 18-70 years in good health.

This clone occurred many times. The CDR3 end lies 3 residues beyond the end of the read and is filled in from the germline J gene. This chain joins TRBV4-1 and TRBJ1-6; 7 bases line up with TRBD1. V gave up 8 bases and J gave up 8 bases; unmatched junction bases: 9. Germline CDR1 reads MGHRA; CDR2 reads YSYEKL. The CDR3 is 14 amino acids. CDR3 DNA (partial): TGCGCCAGCCGCGGACAGGCAAAGGATTCACCC. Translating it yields CASRGQAKDSP. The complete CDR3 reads CASRGQAKDSPLHF.

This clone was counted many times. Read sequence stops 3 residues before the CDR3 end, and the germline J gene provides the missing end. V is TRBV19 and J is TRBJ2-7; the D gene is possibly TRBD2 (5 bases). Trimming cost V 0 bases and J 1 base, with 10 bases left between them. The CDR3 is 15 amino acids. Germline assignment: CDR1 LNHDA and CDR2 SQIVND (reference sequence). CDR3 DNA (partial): TGTGCCAGTAGTATAGATTCCGGGGAATCCTACGAG. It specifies CASSIDSGESYE. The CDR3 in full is CASSIDSGESYEQYF.

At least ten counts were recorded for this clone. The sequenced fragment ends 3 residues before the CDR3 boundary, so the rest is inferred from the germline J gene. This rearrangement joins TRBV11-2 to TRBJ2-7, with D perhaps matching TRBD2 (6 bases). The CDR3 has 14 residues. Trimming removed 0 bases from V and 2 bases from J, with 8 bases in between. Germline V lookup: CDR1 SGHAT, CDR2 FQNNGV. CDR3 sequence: CASSLDSGPYEQYF. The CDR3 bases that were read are TGTGCCAGCAGCTTAGATAGCGGTCCCTACGAG.

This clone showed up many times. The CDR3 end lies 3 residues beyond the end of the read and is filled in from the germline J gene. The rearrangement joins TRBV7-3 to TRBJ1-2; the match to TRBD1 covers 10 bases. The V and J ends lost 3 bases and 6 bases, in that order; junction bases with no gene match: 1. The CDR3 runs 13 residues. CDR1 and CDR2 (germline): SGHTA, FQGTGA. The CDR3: CASSLGQGNGYTF. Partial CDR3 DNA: TGTGCCAGCAGCTTGGGACAGGGGAATGGC.

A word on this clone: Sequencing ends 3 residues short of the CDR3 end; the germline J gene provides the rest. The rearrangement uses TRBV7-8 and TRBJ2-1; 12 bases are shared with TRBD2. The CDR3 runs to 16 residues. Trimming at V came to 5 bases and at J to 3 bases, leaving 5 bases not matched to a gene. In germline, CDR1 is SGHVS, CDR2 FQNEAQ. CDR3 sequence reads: CASSPRTSGDYNEQFF. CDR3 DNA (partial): TGTGCCAGCAGCCCTAGGACTAGCGGGGACTACAATGAG.

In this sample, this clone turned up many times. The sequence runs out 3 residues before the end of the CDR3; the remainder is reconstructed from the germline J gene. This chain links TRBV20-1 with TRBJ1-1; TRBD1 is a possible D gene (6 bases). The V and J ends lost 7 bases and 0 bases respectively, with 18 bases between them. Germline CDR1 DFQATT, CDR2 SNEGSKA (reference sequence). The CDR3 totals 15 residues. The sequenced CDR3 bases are TGCAGTGGGCAACAGGGCAATATATTGAACACTGAA. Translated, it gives CSGQQGNILNTE. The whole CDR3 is CSGQQGNILNTEAFF.

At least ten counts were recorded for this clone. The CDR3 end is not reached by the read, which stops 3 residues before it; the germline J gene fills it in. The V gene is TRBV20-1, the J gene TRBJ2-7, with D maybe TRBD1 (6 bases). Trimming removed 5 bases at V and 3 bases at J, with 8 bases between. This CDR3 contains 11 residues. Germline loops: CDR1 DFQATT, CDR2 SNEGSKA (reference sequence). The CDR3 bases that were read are TGCAGTGCTGTACAGGGCTACGAG. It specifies CSAVQGYE. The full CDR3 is CSAVQGYEQYF.

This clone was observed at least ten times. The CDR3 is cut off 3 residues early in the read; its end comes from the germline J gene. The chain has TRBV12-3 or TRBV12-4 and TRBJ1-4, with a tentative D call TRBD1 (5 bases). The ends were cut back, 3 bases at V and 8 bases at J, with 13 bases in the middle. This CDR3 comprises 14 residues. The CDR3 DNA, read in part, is TGTGCCAGCAGTTTCCCGACAGCGAGAGAAAAA. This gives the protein CASSFPTAREK. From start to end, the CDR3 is CASSFPTAREKLFF.

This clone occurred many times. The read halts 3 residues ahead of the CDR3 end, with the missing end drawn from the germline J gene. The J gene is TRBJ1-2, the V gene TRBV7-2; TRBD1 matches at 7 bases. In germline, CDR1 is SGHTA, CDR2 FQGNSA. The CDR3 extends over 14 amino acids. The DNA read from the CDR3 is TGTGCCAGCAGCTTAGTTACAGGGGAAGGGGGC. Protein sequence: CASSLVTGEGG. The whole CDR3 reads CASSLVTGEGGYTF.

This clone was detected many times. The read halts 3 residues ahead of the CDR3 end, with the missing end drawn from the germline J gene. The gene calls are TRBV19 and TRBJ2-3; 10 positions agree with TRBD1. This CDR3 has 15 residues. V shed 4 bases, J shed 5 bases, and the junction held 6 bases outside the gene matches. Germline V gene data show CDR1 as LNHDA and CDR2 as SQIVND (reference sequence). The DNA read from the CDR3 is TGTGCCAGTAGTACGACAGGGGGCTCGGGAGATACG. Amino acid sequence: CASSTTGGSGDT. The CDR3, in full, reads CASSTTGGSGDTQYF.

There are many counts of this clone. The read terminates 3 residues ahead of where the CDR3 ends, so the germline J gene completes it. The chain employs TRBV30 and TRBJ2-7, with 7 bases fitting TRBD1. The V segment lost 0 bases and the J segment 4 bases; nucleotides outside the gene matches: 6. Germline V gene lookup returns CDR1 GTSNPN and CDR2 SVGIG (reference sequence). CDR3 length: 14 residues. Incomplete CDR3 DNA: TGTGCCTGGAGTGTAATCGCAGGGGGATACGAG. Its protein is CAWSVIAGGYE. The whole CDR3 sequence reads CAWSVIAGGYEQYF.

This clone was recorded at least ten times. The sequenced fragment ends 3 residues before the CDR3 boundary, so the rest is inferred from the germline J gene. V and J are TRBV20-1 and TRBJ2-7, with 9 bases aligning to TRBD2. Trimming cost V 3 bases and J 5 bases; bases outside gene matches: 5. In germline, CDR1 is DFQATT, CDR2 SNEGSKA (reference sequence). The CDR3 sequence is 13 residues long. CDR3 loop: CSASPPSGDEQYF. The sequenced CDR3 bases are TGCAGTGCTAGTCCCCCTAGCGGGGACGAG.

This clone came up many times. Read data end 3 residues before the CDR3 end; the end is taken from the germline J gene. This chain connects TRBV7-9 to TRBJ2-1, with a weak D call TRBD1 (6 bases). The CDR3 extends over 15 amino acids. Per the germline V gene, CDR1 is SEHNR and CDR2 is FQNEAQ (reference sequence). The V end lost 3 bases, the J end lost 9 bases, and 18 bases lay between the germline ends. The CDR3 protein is CASSFVTGTASEQFF. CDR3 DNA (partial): TGTGCCAGCAGCTTTGTCACAGGGACGGCAAGTGAG.

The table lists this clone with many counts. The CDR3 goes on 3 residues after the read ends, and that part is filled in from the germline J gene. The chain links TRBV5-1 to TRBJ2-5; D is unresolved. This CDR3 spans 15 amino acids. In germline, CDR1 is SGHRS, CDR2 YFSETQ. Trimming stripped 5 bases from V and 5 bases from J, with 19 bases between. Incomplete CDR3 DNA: TGCGCCAGCAGTGGTGAGGCCACCGCCGGGGAGACC. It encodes CASSGEATAGET. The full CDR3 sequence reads CASSGEATAGETQYF.

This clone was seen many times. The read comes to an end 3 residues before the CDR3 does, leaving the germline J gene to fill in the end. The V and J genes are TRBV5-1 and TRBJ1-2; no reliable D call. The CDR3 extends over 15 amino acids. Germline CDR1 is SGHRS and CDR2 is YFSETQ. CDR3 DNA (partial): TGCGCCAGCAGCCATCCTACCGGGTCGAGAGAAGGC. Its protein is CASSHPTGSREG. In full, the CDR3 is CASSHPTGSREGYTF.

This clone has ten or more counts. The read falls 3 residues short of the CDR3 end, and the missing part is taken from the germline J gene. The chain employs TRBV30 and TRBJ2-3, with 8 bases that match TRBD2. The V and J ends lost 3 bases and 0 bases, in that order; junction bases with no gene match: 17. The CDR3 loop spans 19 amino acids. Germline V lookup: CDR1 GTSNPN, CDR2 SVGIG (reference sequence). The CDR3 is CAWSVTSGVPYTSTDTQYF. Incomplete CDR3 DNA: TGTGCCTGGAGCGTAACTAGCGGAGTGCCTTATACTAGCACAGATACG. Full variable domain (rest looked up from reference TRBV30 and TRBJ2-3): SQTIHQWPATLVQPVGSPLSLECTVEGTSNPNLYWYRQAAGRGLQLLFYSVGIGQISSEVPQNLSASRPQDRQFILSSKKLLLSDSGFYLCAWSVTSGVPYTSTDTQYFGPGTRLTVL.

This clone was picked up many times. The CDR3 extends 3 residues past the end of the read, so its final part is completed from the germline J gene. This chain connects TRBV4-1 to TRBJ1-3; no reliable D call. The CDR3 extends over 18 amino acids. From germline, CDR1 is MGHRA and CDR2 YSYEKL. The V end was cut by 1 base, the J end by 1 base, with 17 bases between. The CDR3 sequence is CASSQGSLVSRSGNTIYF. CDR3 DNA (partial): TGCGCCAGCAGCCAAGGGAGTCTGGTTTCTAGATCTGGAAACACC.

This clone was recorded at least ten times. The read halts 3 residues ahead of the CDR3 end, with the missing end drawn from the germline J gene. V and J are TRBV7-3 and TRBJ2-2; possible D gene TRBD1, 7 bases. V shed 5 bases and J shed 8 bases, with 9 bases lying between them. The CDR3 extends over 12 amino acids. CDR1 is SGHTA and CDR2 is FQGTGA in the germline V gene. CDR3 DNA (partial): TGTGCCAGCAGCCAGGGGGGTGGGGAG. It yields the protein CASSQGGGE. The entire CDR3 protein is CASSQGGGELFF. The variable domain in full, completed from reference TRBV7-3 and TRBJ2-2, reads GAGVSQTPSNKVTEKGKYVELRCDPISGHTALYWYRQSLGQGPEFLIYFQGTGAADDSGLPNDRFFAVRPEGSVSTLKIQRTERGDSAVYLCASSQGGGELFFGEGSRLTVL.

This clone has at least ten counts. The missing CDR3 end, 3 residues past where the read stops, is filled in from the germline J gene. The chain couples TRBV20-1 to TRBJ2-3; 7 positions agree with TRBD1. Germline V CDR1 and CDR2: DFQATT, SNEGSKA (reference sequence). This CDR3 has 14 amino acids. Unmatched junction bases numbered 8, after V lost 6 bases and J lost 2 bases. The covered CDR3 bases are TGCAGTGCGTCTCCGGGACAGAACACAGATACG. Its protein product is CSASPGQNTDT. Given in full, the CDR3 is CSASPGQNTDTQYF.

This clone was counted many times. The CDR3 sequence: CSARVGLAGGTDTQYF. The part of the CDR3 DNA that was read is TGCAGTGCTAGAGTTGGACTAGCGGGGGGCACAGATACG. The chain couples TRBV20-1 to TRBJ2-3; TRBD2 matches 13 bases. The CDR3 extends 3 residues past the end of the read, so its final part is completed from the germline J gene. From germline, CDR1 is DFQATT and CDR2 SNEGSKA (reference sequence). The CDR3 runs 16 residues. The V segment lost 1 base and the J segment 1 base; nucleotides outside the gene matches: 2.

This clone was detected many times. CDR3 DNA, as far as it was read: TGTGCCAGCAGTGACCTGGGACAGAGCAATCAGCCC. It codes for CASSDLGQSNQP. The CDR3 reads in full as CASSDLGQSNQPQHF. The genes are TRBV6-1 and TRBJ1-5; 7 bases line up with TRBD1. The CDR3 extends 3 residues past the end of the read, so its final part is completed from the germline J gene. Per germline, CDR1 MNHNS and CDR2 SASEGT. CDR3 length: 15 amino acids. V was clipped by 3 bases and J by 1 base; unmatched bases: 3.

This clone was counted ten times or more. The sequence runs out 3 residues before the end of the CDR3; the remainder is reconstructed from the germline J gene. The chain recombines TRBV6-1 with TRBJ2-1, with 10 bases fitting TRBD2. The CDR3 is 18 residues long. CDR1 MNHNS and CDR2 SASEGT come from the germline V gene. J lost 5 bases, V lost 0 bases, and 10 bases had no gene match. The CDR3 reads CASSEAVLAGVLHNEQFF. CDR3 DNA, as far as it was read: TGTGCCAGCAGTGAAGCGGTTCTAGCGGGAGTCCTCCACAATGAG.

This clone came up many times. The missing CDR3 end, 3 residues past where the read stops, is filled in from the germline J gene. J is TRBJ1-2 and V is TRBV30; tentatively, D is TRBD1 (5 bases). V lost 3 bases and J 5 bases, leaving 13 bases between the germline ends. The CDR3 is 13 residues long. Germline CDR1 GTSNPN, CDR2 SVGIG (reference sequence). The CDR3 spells CAWREGKPYGYTF. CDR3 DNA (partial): TGTGCCTGGAGGGAGGGGAAGCCTTATGGC.

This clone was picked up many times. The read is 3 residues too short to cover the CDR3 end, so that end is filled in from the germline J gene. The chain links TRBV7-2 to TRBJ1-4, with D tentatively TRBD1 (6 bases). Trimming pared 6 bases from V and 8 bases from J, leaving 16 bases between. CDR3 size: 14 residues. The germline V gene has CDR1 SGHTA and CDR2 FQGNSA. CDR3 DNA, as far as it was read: TGTGCCAGCAGGAGAGGGGGTGAGGGCGAAAAA. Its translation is CASRRGGEGEK. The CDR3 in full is CASRRGGEGEKLFF.

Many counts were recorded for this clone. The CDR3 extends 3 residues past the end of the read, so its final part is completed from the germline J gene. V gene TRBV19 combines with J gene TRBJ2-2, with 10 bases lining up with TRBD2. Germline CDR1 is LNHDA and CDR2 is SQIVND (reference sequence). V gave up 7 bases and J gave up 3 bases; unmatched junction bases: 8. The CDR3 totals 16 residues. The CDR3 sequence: CASKGLAGGDTGELFF. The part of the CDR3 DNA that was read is TGTGCCAGTAAAGGTTTAGCGGGAGGAGACACCGGGGAG.

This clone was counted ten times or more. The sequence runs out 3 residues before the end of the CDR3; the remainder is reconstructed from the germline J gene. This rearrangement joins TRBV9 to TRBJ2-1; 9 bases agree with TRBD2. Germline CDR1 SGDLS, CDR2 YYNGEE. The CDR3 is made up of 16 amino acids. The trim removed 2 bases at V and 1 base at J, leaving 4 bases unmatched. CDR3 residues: CASSVASGISYNEQFF. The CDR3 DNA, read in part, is TGTGCCAGCAGCGTGGCTAGCGGGATATCCTACAATGAG.

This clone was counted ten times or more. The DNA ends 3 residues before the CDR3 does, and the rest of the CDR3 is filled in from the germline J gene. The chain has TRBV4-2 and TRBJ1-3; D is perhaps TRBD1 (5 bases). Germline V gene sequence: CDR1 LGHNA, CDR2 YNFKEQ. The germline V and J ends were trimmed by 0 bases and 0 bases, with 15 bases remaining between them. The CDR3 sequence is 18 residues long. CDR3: CASSQESGPGSSGNTIYF. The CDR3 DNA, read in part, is TGTGCCAGCAGCCAAGAGTCGGGTCCAGGGAGCTCTGGAAACACC.